This entry lists 29 T cell receptor beta chains sequenced from one sample in a study of T cell responses to AZD1222 COVID-19 vaccine. Some clones are missing from TCRdb's copy, which holds only in-frame ones; the method was immunoSEQ multiplex PCR. The table records 250,000 to 300,000 clones, around 92% of them present only once. This sample comprised peripheral blood, obtained 28 days after the second AZD1222 dose. Receptors were obtained from an adult who received the AZD1222 COVID-19 vaccine.

This chain links TRBV11-2 with TRBJ1-6; tentative D call: TRBD1 (6 bases). V was trimmed by 1 base and J by 7 bases, leaving 11 bases between them. Germline V CDR1 and CDR2: SGHAT, FQNNGV. This CDR3 region has 15 residues. In nucleotides, the CDR3 is TGTGCCAGCAGCTTAGCGACAGGCATGAATTCACCCCTCCACTTT. Translated: CASSLATGMNSPLHF.

The V gene is TRBV20-1, the J gene TRBJ1-2; D is ambiguous. The V end lost 3 bases, the J end lost 4 bases, and 9 bases lay between the germline ends. This CDR3 contains 12 residues. CDR1 DFQATT and CDR2 SNEGSKA come from the germline V gene (reference sequence). The CDR3 spells CSASLGLYGYTF. The CDR3 nucleotides read TGCAGTGCTAGTTTGGGTCTCTATGGCTACACCTTC.

This clone has only one observation. The rearrangement uses TRBV29-1 and TRBJ2-1; TRBD2 matches at 8 bases. V was pared by 6 bases and J by 8 bases, with 3 bases of the junction left unmatched. The CDR3 loop spans 11 amino acids. In germline, CDR1 is SQVTM, CDR2 ANQGSEA. The CDR3 DNA sequence: TGCAGCGTAAGCGGGAGTTATGAGCAGTTCTTC. It translates to CSVSGSYEQFF.

This chain joins TRBV4-2 and TRBJ2-3, with TRBD2 matching 10 bases. This CDR3 contains 15 residues. Unmatched junction bases numbered 2, after V lost 4 bases and J lost 1 base. Germline CDR1 and CDR2: LGHNA and YNFKEQ. This chain's CDR3 is CASSPLAGGTDTQYF. The CDR3 bases are TGTGCCAGCAGCCCTCTAGCGGGGGGCACAGATACGCAGTATTTT.

The chain carries TRBV2 and TRBJ2-7; 7 nucleotides align to TRBD1. Germline CDR1 reads SNHLY; CDR2 reads FYNNEI. V trimming: 7 bases; J trimming: 4 bases; junction bases outside the gene matches: 13. The CDR3 runs to 15 residues. For the CDR3, the DNA is TGTGCCAGCAAGCTTAGTACAGGGGAAGTTTACGAGCAGTACTTC. Translating it yields CASKLSTGEVYEQYF.

The chain employs TRBV2 and TRBJ2-3; D may be TRBD1 (6 bases). This CDR3 has 16 amino acids. Looked up from germline, CDR1 is SNHLY and CDR2 is FYNNEI. V lost 8 bases and J 0 bases, leaving 18 bases between the germline ends. The CDR3 DNA is TGTGCCAGCCACACCTTGGCTGGGGGCAGCACAGATACGCAGTATTTT. Its translation is CASHTLAGGSTDTQYF.

The CDR3 DNA is TGTGCCAGCAGTTTATGGTCGGGGGCTGGGGAGTTCTTC. Its translation: CASSLWSGAGEFF. This chain connects TRBV27 to TRBJ2-1, with D perhaps being TRBD1 or TRBD2 (6 bases each). Trimming took off 1 base at V and 14 bases at J, with 15 bases between the two ends. The CDR3 contains 13 residues. Germline-derived CDR1 and CDR2 are MNHEY and SMNVEV (reference sequence).

This clone was counted a single time. The chain links TRBV7-3 to TRBJ2-1, with 11 bases identical to TRBD2. The CDR3 runs 15 residues. J gave up 3 bases and V 3 bases, and 1 base lay outside the gene matches. CDR1 is SGHTA, CDR2 FQGTGA, per germline. CDR3 loop: CASSLGLADYNEQFF. The CDR3 coding sequence is TGTGCCAGCAGCTTGGGACTAGCGGACTACAATGAGCAGTTCTTC.

This clone was seen once. This chain connects TRBV6-6 to TRBJ2-7, with 10 nucleotides matching TRBD2. The CDR3 has 14 amino acids. The V and J ends lost 6 bases and 4 bases, in that order; junction bases with no gene match: 6. The germline CDR1 and CDR2 sequences are MNHNY and SVGAGI (reference sequence). The CDR3 protein is CASRPGLAPYEQYF. For the CDR3, the DNA is TGTGCCAGCAGGCCGGGACTAGCGCCTTACGAGCAGTACTTC.

The genes are TRBV25-1 and TRBJ2-3, with D possibly matching TRBD2 (5 bases). Deletions cut 3 bases from V and 10 bases from J, with 17 bases between. Germline assignment: CDR1 MGHDK and CDR2 SYGVNS. The CDR3 is 14 amino acids. The CDR3 sequence: CASSDPSYGRAQYF. The CDR3 DNA is TGTGCCAGCAGTGACCCTAGCTATGGCCGGGCGCAGTATTTT.

This clone was observed once. CDR3 sequence: CASSLMVAGELFF. CDR3 in DNA: TGCGCCAGCAGCTTGATGGTGGCCGGGGAGCTGTTTTTT. The chain combines TRBV5-1 with TRBJ2-2; D unresolved. V was pared by 1 base and J by 6 bases, with 7 bases between. Germline V CDR1 and CDR2: SGHRS, YFSETQ. This CDR3 is 13 amino acids long.

The chain couples TRBV6-1 to TRBJ2-2; no clear D. Germline values: CDR1 MNHNS, CDR2 SASEGT. The CDR3 is 16 residues long. The V end was cut by 2 bases, the J end by 2 bases, with 12 bases between. DNA for the CDR3: TGTGCCAGCAGTGAACGCCTAGACCTTAACACCGGGGAGCTGTTTTTT. Encoded protein: CASSERLDLNTGELFF.

A single count supports this clone. The chain employs TRBV27 and TRBJ2-3; D assignment may be TRBD1 or TRBD2 (7 bases each). Trimming shortened V by 6 bases and J by 4 bases, and 14 bases separated the two germline ends. Per germline, CDR1 MNHEY and CDR2 SMNVEV (reference sequence). The CDR3 is 14 residues long. The chain's CDR3 is CASSPQGRADTQYF. The CDR3 DNA follows: TGTGCCAGCAGCCCACAGGGGAGGGCAGATACGCAGTATTTT.

This clone was observed once. The J gene is TRBJ2-7, the V gene TRBV27; D remains unclear. Trimming stripped 6 bases from V and 2 bases from J, with 14 bases between. This CDR3 is 14 amino acids long. Per germline, CDR1 MNHEY and CDR2 SMNVEV (reference sequence). CDR3 amino acids: CASSLSVGTYEQYF. The CDR3, as DNA: TGTGCCAGCAGCCTATCGGTCGGTACCTACGAGCAGTACTTC.

CDR3 region: CASSPRAGGNTEAFF. The CDR3 DNA follows: TGTGCCAGCAGCCCCCGCGCAGGAGGGAACACTGAAGCTTTCTTT. This chain connects TRBV9 to TRBJ1-1, with D hard to call. V was trimmed by 4 bases and J by 1 base, leaving 14 bases between them. Germline V gene lookup returns CDR1 SGDLS and CDR2 YYNGEE. The CDR3 totals 15 residues.

The chain couples TRBV28 to TRBJ2-2; D may be TRBD1 (6 bases). There are 14 residues in the CDR3. V was shortened by 4 bases and J by 4 bases, with 10 bases between the two germline ends. Germline assignment: CDR1 MDHEN and CDR2 SYDVKM. CDR3 sequence (DNA): TGTGCCAGCAGTTGGGGACAACTCACCGGGGAGCTGTTTTTT. Its translation: CASSWGQLTGELFF.

This clone was observed once. The chain employs TRBV3-1 (or the pseudogene TRBV3-2) and TRBJ1-1; 8 positions match TRBD1. Losses at the gene ends were 1 base for V and 4 bases for J; bases not matched to a gene: 5. The germline V gene has CDR1 LGHDT and CDR2 YNNKEL (reference sequence). There are 15 residues in the CDR3. CDR3 region: CASSQAGGMGTEAFF. The DNA of the CDR3 is TGTGCCAGCAGCCAAGCAGGGGGCATGGGCACTGAAGCTTTCTTT.

J is TRBJ2-1 and V is TRBV9, with TRBD1 matching 8 bases. V dropped 4 bases and J dropped 7; count of bases not matched to a gene: 7. Germline V gene data show CDR1 as SGDLS and CDR2 as YYNGEE. CDR3 length: 14 residues. The CDR3 bases are TGTGCCAGCAGCCCCGGACAGGGTGGAAATGAGCAGTTCTTC. It translates to CASSPGQGGNEQFF.

The V call is TRBV7-9, the J call TRBJ2-3; D is undetermined. Germline V lookup: CDR1 SEHNR, CDR2 FQNEAQ (reference sequence). The CDR3 has 14 residues. Between the trimmed V and J ends, which lost 3 bases and 0 bases, there was a span of 7 bases. The CDR3 protein is CASSFFGSTDTQYF. The CDR3 nucleotides read TGTGCCAGCAGCTTTTTCGGTAGCACAGATACGCAGTATTTT.

The chain is built from TRBV3-1 (or the pseudogene TRBV3-2) and TRBJ2-7; D may be TRBD1 (6 bases). Per germline, CDR1 LGHDT and CDR2 YNNKEL (reference sequence). The CDR3 is 14 residues long. V was pared by 1 base and J by 7 bases, with 14 bases between. CDR3 DNA sequence: TGTGCCAGCAGCCAAGGGATGACAGGCGGGGAGCAGTACTTC. It translates to CASSQGMTGGEQYF.

The rearrangement links TRBV2 to TRBJ2-7, with 8 bases that match TRBD1. Looked up from germline, CDR1 is SNHLY and CDR2 is FYNNEI. V trimming: 6 bases; J trimming: 1 base; junction bases outside the gene matches: 8. The CDR3 totals 15 residues. The CDR3 here is CASRARTGSSYEQYF. In nucleotides, the CDR3 is TGTGCCAGCAGAGCTCGGACAGGGTCTTCCTACGAGCAGTACTTC.

V usage is TRBV6-5 and J usage is TRBJ1-3; no firm D call. V shed 6 bases and J shed 3 bases, with 12 bases lying between them. This CDR3 region has 14 residues. Germline CDR1 MNHEY, CDR2 SVGAGI. The CDR3 sequence is CASSFGLIGNTIYF. CDR3 sequence (DNA): TGTGCCAGCAGCTTTGGACTGATTGGAAACACCATATATTTT.

The chain is built from TRBV12-3 or TRBV12-4 and TRBJ1-2, with D hard to call. Trimming shortened V by 4 bases and J by 8 bases, and 14 bases separated the two germline ends. The CDR3 totals 13 residues. The CDR3 nucleotides read TGTGCCAGCAGTTCCGGGTTCAGTGGGGGCTACACCTTC. It translates to CASSSGFSGGYTF.

The chain couples TRBV2 to TRBJ1-1; D remains unclear. The CDR3 contains 13 residues. Trimming cost V 8 bases and J 1 base, with 11 bases left between them. Germline-derived CDR1 and CDR2 are SNHLY and FYNNEI. The chain's CDR3 is CASESSRNTEAFF. The CDR3 DNA reads as TGTGCCAGCGAAAGTTCCCGGAACACTGAAGCTTTCTTT.

Of note for this clone: The sample contains more than one DNA sequence encoding this CDR3. The chain carries TRBV5-4 and TRBJ2-7, with TRBD1 matching over 9 bases. V lost 4 bases and J lost 4; bases outside the gene matches: 9. This CDR3 contains 15 residues. Per the germline V gene, CDR1 is SGHNT and CDR2 is YYREEE (reference sequence). CDR3 sequence (DNA): TGTGCCAGCAGCGCCGGACAGGGGCTTTCGTACGAGCAGTACTTC. Translating it yields CASSAGQGLSYEQYF.

The J gene is TRBJ1-1, the V gene TRBV5-6; 9 positions agree with TRBD1. This CDR3 has 17 residues. Trimming cost V 4 bases and J 5 bases; bases outside gene matches: 15. In germline, CDR1 is SGHDT, CDR2 YYEEEE. The CDR3 loop reads CASSPVDRGTLETEAFF. The CDR3 DNA is TGTGCCAGCAGCCCAGTTGACAGGGGGACCTTGGAGACTGAAGCTTTCTTT. Filled out from reference TRBV5-6 and TRBJ1-1, the complete variable domain reads DAGVTQSPTHLIKTRGQQVTLRCSPKSGHDTVSWYQQALGQGPQFIFQYYEEEERQRGNFPDRFSGHQFPNYSSELNVNALLLGDSALYLCASSPVDRGTLETEAFFGQGTRLTVV.

The chain joins TRBV28 to TRBJ2-7; a possible D gene is TRBD2 (6 bases). CDR1 and CDR2 from the germline V gene are MDHEN and SYDVKM. V shed 2 bases and J shed 5 bases, with 13 bases lying between them. The CDR3 runs 14 residues. The CDR3 DNA reads TGTGCCAGCAGTTTACCCACATGGAGGGACGAGCAGTACTTC. Protein: CASSLPTWRDEQYF. The whole variable domain, filled in from reference TRBV28 and TRBJ2-7, reads DVKVTQSSRYLVKRTGEKVFLECVQDMDHENMFWYRQDPGLGLRLIYFSYDVKMKEKGDIPEGYSVSREKKERFSLILESASTNQTSMYLCASSLPTWRDEQYFGPGTRLTVT.

This clone was counted a few times. The chain uses TRBV19 and TRBJ2-1; 8 positions agree with TRBD2. Germline-derived CDR1 and CDR2 are LNHDA and SQIVND (reference sequence). The V segment lost 4 bases and the J segment 4 bases; nucleotides outside the gene matches: 9. CDR3 length: 16 residues. CDR3 residues: CASSKLGASGYNEQFF. CDR3 in DNA: TGTGCCAGTAGTAAGCTGGGCGCTAGCGGGTACAATGAGCAGTTCTTC.

DNA of the CDR3: TGTGCCAGCAGCTACCCCGGGACAGGGAACAATGAGCAGTTCTTC. The encoded protein is CASSYPGTGNNEQFF. J is TRBJ2-1 and V is TRBV5-4; 9 positions agree with TRBD1. The germline V gene encodes CDR1 SGHNT and CDR2 YYREEE (reference sequence). V shed 3 bases and J 5 bases; nucleotides not matched to a gene: 6. CDR3 length equals 15 residues.